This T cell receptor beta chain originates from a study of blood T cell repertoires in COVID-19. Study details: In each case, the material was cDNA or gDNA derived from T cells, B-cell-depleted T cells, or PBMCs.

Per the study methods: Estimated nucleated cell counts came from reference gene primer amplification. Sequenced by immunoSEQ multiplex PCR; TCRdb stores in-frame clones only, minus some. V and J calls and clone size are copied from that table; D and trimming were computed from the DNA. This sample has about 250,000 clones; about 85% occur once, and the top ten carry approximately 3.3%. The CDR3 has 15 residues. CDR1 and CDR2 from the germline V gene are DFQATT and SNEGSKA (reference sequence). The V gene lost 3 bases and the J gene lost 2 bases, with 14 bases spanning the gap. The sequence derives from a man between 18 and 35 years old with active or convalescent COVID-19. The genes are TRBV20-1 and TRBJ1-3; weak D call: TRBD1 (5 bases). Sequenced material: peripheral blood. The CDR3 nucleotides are TGCAGTGCTAGTGACGTGCAGGGTCCTGGAAACACCATATATTTT. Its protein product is CSASDVQGPGNTIYF.